The 23 T cell receptor beta chains below were found in one sample sequenced in a study of tumor and adjacent non-tumor tissue in lung cancer. A modified ARM-PCR protocol with three rounds of nested PCR amplified TCRbeta. TCRdb reprocessed the multiplex PCR reads with MiXCR, giving one entry per CDR3 protein. The sample lists 60,000 to 85,000 distinct CDR3 sequences, 60% to 85% occurring once. This sample's RNA came from whole unsorted tissue. Sequenced material: lung tumor tissue. The receptors originated from a woman in her 50s with non-small cell lung cancer.

On this clonotype itself: The junction departs from germline at one end; a sequencing error may be responsible. The chain couples TRBV12-3 or TRBV12-4 to TRBJ1-2, with D possibly being TRBD1 (5 bases). The CDR3 consists of 12 residues. CDR3: CASNPGVGGYTF. DNA for the CDR3: TGTGCAAGCAATCCCGGGGTCGGGGGGTACACCTTC.

With regard to this clonotype: Sequence at one end of the junction differs from germline and may be a read error. The rearrangement links TRBV12-3 or TRBV12-4 to TRBJ2-5; D may be TRBD2 (7 bases). The CDR3 spans 12 residues. The CDR3 bases are TGTGCCAGTAATTGGGGGCGGGAGACCCAGTATTTC. This translates into CASNWGRETQYF.

Details on this clonotype: A read error may account for a junction end that differs from germline. The chain employs TRBV10-1 and TRBJ2-3; 7 bases are shared with TRBD2. Germline V CDR1 and CDR2: WNHNN, SYGVQD (reference sequence). CDR3 length: 14 amino acids. The CDR3 bases are TGCGCCAGCTCAAGGGAGCGGGATACAGATGCGCAGTATTTT. Residues: CASSRERDTDAQYF.

The gene calls are TRBV28 and TRBJ1-5; maybe TRBD1 (6 bases). This CDR3 contains 16 residues. CDR1 is MDHEN and CDR2 is SYDVKM in the germline V gene. The CDR3 protein is CASCRPDSGGQQPQHF. DNA of the CDR3: TGTGCTAGCTGCCGTCCCGACTCGGGGGGGCAGCAGCCCCAGCATTTT.

J is TRBJ2-1 and V is TRBV10-3; a weak D match, TRBD2 (6 bases). The germline gives CDR1 ENHRY, CDR2 SYGVKD. Trimming cost V 3 bases and J 6 bases, with 18 bases left between them. The CDR3 runs to 16 residues. The CDR3: CAISESWDSGCNEQFF. The CDR3 DNA is TGTGCCATCAGTGAATCTTGGGACTCCGGCTGCAATGAGCAGTTCTTC.

Concerning this clonotype itself: A read error may be the cause here, since a much bigger clone is one base away. The rearrangement uses TRBV10-1 and TRBJ2-3; maybe TRBD1 (5 bases). The CDR3 sequence is 13 residues long. Germline V lookup: CDR1 WNHNN, CDR2 SYGVQD (reference sequence). The CDR3 region has the DNA TGCGACAGCAGTGGACACCACACAGATACGCAGTATTTT. Translating gives CDSSGHHTDTQYF.

The chain recombines TRBV6-1 with TRBJ1-5, with 8 bases matching TRBD1. This CDR3 comprises 15 residues. CDR1 is MNHNS, CDR2 SASEGT, per germline. J was trimmed by 3 bases and V by 7 bases; bases with no gene match: 8. The CDR3 nucleotides are TGTGCCAGCAATGCGCGACAGGGGACCAATCAGCCCCAGCATTTT. Translating it yields CASNARQGTNQPQHF.

Notes on this clonotype: Its ends do not fully match the called genes, so a read error is possible. This chain links TRBV11-2 with TRBJ2-7; D call uncertain. The CDR3 is 14 residues long. Germline V gene data show CDR1 as SGHAT and CDR2 as FQNNGV. CDR3 bases: TGTGTCAGCAGCCAGACGGAGACTGCCTACGAGCACTACTTC. Translation: CVSSQTETAYEHYF.

Many counts were recorded for this clonotype. The chain couples TRBV28 to TRBJ2-1; a weak D match, TRBD1 (5 bases). This CDR3 is built from 14 residues. CDR1 is MDHEN and CDR2 is SYDVKM in the germline V gene. Trimming left V 5 bases short and J 4 bases short, with 12 bases between. This chain's CDR3 is CASSVPTVYNEQFF. The CDR3 DNA sequence: TGTGCCAGCAGTGTCCCGACAGTTTACAATGAGCAGTTCTTC.

Remarks on this clonotype: One junction end does not reproduce the germline sequence, and a read error may be involved. The J gene is TRBJ2-5, the V gene TRBV6-6, with D possibly TRBD1 on 6 matching bases. Germline loops: CDR1 MNHNY, CDR2 SVGAGI (reference sequence). This CDR3 comprises 15 residues. CDR3 nucleotide sequence: TGTGTCAGCAGTTCCCAAGAGGCGGCTAGGGGGACCCAATACTTC. This gives the protein CVSSSQEAARGTQYF.

This rearrangement joins TRBV2 to TRBJ1-5; TRBD1 is a possible D gene (5 bases). V gave up 7 bases and J gave up 7 bases, with 17 bases separating them. Germline CDR1 SNHLY, CDR2 FYNNEI. The CDR3 is 14 amino acids. Here the CDR3 reads CASKVGLGGQPQHF. CDR3 DNA sequence: TGTGCCAGCAAGGTGGGACTGGGCGGACAGCCCCAGCATTTT.

Turning to this clonotype: The junction departs from germline at one end; a sequencing error may be responsible. The chain uses TRBV12-3 or TRBV12-4 and TRBJ1-2, with D unclear. The CDR3 is 12 amino acids. The CDR3 reads CATPRERGGYSF. The CDR3 nucleotides are TGTGCCACCCCTAGGGAACGCGGTGGCTACTCCTTC.

Concerning this clonotype: At one end the junction does not follow the germline gene, possibly because of a read error. The genes are TRBV6-1 and TRBJ2-6, with 7 bases that match TRBD1. CDR3 length: 19 amino acids. Germline values: CDR1 MNHNS, CDR2 SASEGT. This CDR3 reads CTSSAFHRQGVDGANVLTF. The CDR3 DNA is TGTACCAGCAGTGCCTTTCACCGACAGGGAGTTGACGGGGCCAATGTCCTGACTTTC.

As regards this clonotype: A much larger clone differs from this one at a single base, so this may be a read error. The conserved closing phenylalanine or tryptophan is absent in this CDR3, likely reflecting a read error. The chain has TRBV25-1 and TRBJ2-3; D might be TRBD2 (5 bases). The CDR3 spans 13 residues. Per the germline V gene, CDR1 is MGHDK and CDR2 is SYGVNS. The V end was cut by 4 bases, the J end by 3 bases, with 8 bases between. The chain's CDR3 is CASSGRVTDTQYI. The CDR3, as DNA: TGTGCCAGCAGTGGGCGGGTAACAGATACGCAGTATATT.

This clonotype appeared a few times. Relative to the germline gene, one junction end is altered; a read error may explain this. J is TRBJ2-5 and V is TRBV12-3 or TRBV12-4, with 7 nucleotides matching TRBD2. The CDR3 has 14 amino acids. The CDR3 bases are TGTGCCAGCAGTTCCCCAGAGGGGAGGGAGACCCAGTACTTT. Its translation: CASSSPEGRETQYF.

The chain couples TRBV11-1 to TRBJ2-1; the match to TRBD2 covers 15 bases. CDR1 is SGHAT and CDR2 is FQDESV in the germline V gene (reference sequence). The CDR3 runs 14 residues. In DNA form, the CDR3 reads TGTACTAGCAGCTCAGGACTAGCGGGAGGGTTGCTGTTCTTC. This gives the protein CTSSSGLAGGLLFF.

The chain carries TRBV29-1 and TRBJ1-2; D is unresolved. The CDR3 is 12 amino acids. Germline assignment: CDR1 SQVTM and CDR2 ANQGSEA. Trimming stripped 4 bases from V and 10 bases from J, with 16 bases between. This CDR3 is CSVGSPQWDYTF. The DNA for the CDR3 is TGCAGCGTTGGGAGCCCTCAGTGGGACTACACCTTC.

Comments on this clonotype: Likely a read error: the CDR3 ends without its conserved phenylalanine or tryptophan. This CDR3 reads CASRQGNQETQYL. CDR3 sequence (DNA): TGTGCCAGCAGGCAGGGAAACCAAGAGACCCAGTACCTC. The chain couples TRBV6-5 to TRBJ2-5, with a weak D call TRBD1 (5 bases). Germline CDR1 MNHEY, CDR2 SVGAGI. Trimming removed 6 bases from V and 0 bases from J, with 8 bases in between. There are 13 residues in the CDR3.

Note on this clonotype: Because the CDR3 is missing its conserved closing phenylalanine or tryptophan, this is likely a read error. This rearrangement joins TRBV10-2 to TRBJ2-3; no clear D gene. The V end lost 4 bases, the J end lost 8 bases, and 7 bases lay between the germline ends. Germline CDR1 WSHSY, CDR2 SAAADI. This CDR3 region has 11 residues. CDR3 amino acids: CASSGAVTQYL. The CDR3 nucleotides are TGCGCCAGCAGTGGGGCAGTTACGCAGTATTTG.

As to this clonotype: No conserved phenylalanine or tryptophan is present at the end of the CDR3, so a read error is the likely explanation. The limits of the CDR3 on the DNA are not certain, so only TCRdb's listed CDR3 is given. The rearrangement joins TRBV6-1 to TRBJ2-1. Inclusive of both ends, the CDR3 amounts to 14 amino acids. The germline CDR1 and CDR2 sequences are MNHNS and SASEGT. This CDR3 is CASSEEPRSNERFL.

Regarding this clonotype: The conserved phenylalanine or tryptophan is not found at the CDR3 terminus, so this likely reflects a read error. This chain uses TRBV4-1 with TRBJ2-7, with 13 bases fitting TRBD2. CDR1 is MGHRA, CDR2 YSYEKL, per germline. J was trimmed by 5 bases and V by 1 base; bases with no gene match: 11. CDR3 length: 18 residues. The CDR3 DNA is TGCGCCAGCAGCCAAGTAGATTTGGAACTAGCGGGAGGGAACGAGCAGTACTAC. This sequence encodes CASSQVDLELAGGNEQYY.

As for this clonotype: At one boundary the junction diverges from the germline segment, which might be a read error. The rearrangement joins TRBV29-1 to TRBJ2-3; 8 bases fit TRBD1. Per the germline V gene, CDR1 is SQVTM and CDR2 is ANQGSEA. This CDR3 has 14 residues. CDR3 DNA: TGCAGAGTTGCCGGGACAGGAGCAGGAGATATGCAATATTTT. Translation: CRVAGTGAGDMQYF.

With regard to this clonotype: One end of the junction varies from germline; a read error may be responsible. The chain links TRBV10-2 to TRBJ1-1; D unresolved. The germline V gene encodes CDR1 WSHSY and CDR2 SAAADI. The CDR3 extends over 11 amino acids. For the CDR3, the DNA is TGCGTCAGCATTGCTGAACAGGAAGCTTTCTTT. It encodes CVSIAEQEAFF.